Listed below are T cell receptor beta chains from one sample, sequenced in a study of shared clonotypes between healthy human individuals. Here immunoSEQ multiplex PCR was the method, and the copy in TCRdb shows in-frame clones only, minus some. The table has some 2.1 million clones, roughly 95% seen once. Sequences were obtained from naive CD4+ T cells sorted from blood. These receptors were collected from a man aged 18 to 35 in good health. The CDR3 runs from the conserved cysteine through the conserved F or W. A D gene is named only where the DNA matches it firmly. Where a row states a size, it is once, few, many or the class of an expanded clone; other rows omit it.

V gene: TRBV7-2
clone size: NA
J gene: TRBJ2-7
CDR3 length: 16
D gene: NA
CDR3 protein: CASSHSPGRGPYEQYF
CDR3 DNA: TGTGCCAGCAGCCACTCCCCGGGCAGGGGACCCTACGAGCAGTACTTC

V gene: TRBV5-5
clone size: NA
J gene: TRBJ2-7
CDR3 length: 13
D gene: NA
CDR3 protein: CASSLKGEYEQYF
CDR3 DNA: TGTGCCAGCAGCTTGAAGGGGGAATACGAGCAGTACTTC

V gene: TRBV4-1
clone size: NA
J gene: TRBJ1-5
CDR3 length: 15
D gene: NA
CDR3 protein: CASSQVEQGWEPQHF
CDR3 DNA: TGCGCCAGCAGCCAGGTCGAACAGGGTTGGGAGCCCCAGCATTTT

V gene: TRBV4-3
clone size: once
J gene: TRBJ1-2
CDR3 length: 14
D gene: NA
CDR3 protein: CASSHSENLGGYTF
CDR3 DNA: TGCGCCAGCAGCCATTCGGAGAACCTGGGAGGCTACACCTTC

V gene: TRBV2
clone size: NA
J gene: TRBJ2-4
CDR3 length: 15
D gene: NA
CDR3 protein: CASSEATATKNIQYF
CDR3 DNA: TGTGCCAGCAGTGAAGCAACAGCGACCAAAAACATTCAGTACTTC

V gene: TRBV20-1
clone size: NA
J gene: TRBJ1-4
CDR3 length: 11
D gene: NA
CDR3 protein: CREDYNEKLFF
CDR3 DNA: TGCAGGGAAGATTATAATGAAAAACTGTTTTTT

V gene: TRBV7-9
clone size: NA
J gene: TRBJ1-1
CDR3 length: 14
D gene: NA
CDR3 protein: CASSLAALNTEAFF
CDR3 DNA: TGTGCCAGCAGCTTAGCAGCACTCAACACTGAAGCTTTCTTT

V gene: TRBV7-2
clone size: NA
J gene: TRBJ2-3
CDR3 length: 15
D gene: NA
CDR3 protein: CASRLRGTLTDTQYF
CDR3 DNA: TGTGCCAGCAGGCTACGCGGGACCCTCACAGATACGCAGTATTTT

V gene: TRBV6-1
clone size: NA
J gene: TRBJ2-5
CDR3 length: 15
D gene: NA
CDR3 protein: CASSEGQGVRETQYF
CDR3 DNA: TGTGCCAGCAGTGAAGGCCAGGGTGTGCGGGAGACCCAGTACTTC

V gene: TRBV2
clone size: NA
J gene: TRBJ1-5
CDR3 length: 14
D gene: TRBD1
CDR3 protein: CASRRGQGAEAQHF
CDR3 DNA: TGTGCCAGCAGGAGGGGACAGGGTGCGGAGGCCCAGCATTTT

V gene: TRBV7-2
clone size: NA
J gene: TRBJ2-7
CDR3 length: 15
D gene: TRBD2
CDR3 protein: CASSLGGLAVYEQYF
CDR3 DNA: TGTGCCAGCAGCTTAGGTGGTCTAGCGGTATACGAGCAGTACTTC

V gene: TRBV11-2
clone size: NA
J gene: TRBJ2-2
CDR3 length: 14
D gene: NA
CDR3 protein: CASSLVVNTGELFF
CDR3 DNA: TGTGCCAGCAGCTTAGTAGTGAACACCGGGGAGCTGTTTTTT

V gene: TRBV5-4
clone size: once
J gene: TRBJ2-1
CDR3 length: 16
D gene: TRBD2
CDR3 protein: CASSLAGGGNYNEQFF
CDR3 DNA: TGTGCCAGCAGCTTGGCCGGCGGGGGGAACTACAATGAGCAGTTCTTC

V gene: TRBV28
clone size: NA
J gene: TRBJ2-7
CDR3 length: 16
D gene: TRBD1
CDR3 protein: CASSQSGTEKPYAQYF
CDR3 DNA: TGTGCCAGCAGTCAATCCGGGACAGAGAAACCTTACGCGCAGTACTTC

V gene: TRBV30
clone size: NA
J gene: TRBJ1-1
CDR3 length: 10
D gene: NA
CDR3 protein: CAWSRVEAFF
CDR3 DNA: TGTGCCTGGAGTAGGGTTGAAGCTTTCTTT

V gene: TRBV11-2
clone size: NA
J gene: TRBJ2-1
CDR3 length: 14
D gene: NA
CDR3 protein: CASSLDWGPNEQFF
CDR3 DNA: TGTGCCAGCAGCTTAGATTGGGGGCCCAATGAGCAGTTCTTC

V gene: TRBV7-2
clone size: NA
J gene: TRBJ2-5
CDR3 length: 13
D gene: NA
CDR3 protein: CASSRSGSETQYF
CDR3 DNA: TGTGCCAGCAGCCGCTCGGGGTCAGAGACCCAGTACTTC

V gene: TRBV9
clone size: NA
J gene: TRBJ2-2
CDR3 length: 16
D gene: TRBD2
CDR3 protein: CASSVVAGLNTGELFF
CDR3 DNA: TGTGCCAGCAGCGTCGTAGCGGGACTGAACACCGGGGAGCTGTTTTTT

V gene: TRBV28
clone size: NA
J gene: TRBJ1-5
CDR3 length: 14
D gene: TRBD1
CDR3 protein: CASRSGQINQPQHF
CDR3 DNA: TGTGCCAGCAGGTCGGGACAGATAAATCAGCCCCAGCATTTT

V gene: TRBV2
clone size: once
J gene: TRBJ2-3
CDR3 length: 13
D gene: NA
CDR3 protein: CASIRSSTDTQYF
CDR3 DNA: TGTGCCAGCATCCGCTCGAGCACAGATACGCAGTATTTT

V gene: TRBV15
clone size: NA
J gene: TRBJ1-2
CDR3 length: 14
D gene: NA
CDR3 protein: CATSRDATHYGYTF
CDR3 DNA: TGTGCCACCAGCAGAGATGCTACACACTATGGCTACACCTTC

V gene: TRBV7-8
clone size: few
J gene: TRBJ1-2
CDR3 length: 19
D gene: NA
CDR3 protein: CASSLVPRGREVGVYGYTF
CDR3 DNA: TGTGCCAGCAGCTTAGTCCCCAGGGGAAGGGAGGTGGGGGTTTATGGCTACACCTTC

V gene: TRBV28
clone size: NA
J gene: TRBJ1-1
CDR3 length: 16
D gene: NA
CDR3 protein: CASSFFQTGFVTEAFF
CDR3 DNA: TGTGCCAGCAGTTTTTTTCAAACAGGGTTTGTCACTGAAGCTTTCTTT

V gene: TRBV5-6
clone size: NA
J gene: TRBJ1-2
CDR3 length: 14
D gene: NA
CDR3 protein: CASSPGREFFGYTF
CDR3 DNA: TGTGCCAGCAGTCCGGGCAGGGAATTCTTCGGCTACACCTTC

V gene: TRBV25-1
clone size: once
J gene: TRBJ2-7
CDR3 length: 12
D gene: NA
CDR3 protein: CASSESPGEQYF
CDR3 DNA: TGTGCCAGCAGTGAGTCCCCAGGCGAGCAGTACTTC